These 10 T cell receptor beta chains were all obtained from the same sample, sequenced in a study of blood T cell repertoires in COVID-19. Clones were sequenced by immunoSEQ multiplex PCR, and TCRdb holds only the in-frame ones, with some missing. There are about 490,000 clones in the sample; 70% to 90% occur only once, and about 3% lies in the top ten. The specimen was peripheral blood. The receptors stem from a human donor in a cohort sampled during active COVID-19.

The chain couples TRBV7-3 to TRBJ2-7, with 9 bases aligning to TRBD2. The length of the CDR3 is 17 residues. Germline V gene data show CDR1 as SGHTA and CDR2 as FQGTGA. V was pared by 2 bases and J by 0 bases, with 8 bases of the junction left unmatched. CDR3 DNA: TGTGCCAGCAGCTTAGAGCCGGGACTAGCCCCCTCCTACGAGCAGTACTTC. Amino acid sequence: CASSLEPGLAPSYEQYF. The full variable domain, its missing parts supplied by reference TRBV7-3 and TRBJ2-7, is GAGVSQTPSNKVTEKGKYVELRCDPISGHTALYWYRQSLGQGPEFLIYFQGTGAADDSGLPNDRFFAVRPEGSVSTLKIQRTERGDSAVYLCASSLEPGLAPSYEQYFGPGTRLTVT.

The chain uses TRBV5-4 and TRBJ2-3; 8 nucleotides agree with TRBD1. The trim removed 3 bases at V and 0 bases at J, leaving 6 bases unmatched. Per germline, CDR1 SGHNT and CDR2 YYREEE (reference sequence). This CDR3 comprises 16 residues. The chain's CDR3 is CASSSGQAASTDTQYF. In DNA form, the CDR3 reads TGTGCCAGCAGCTCGGGACAGGCTGCTAGCACAGATACGCAGTATTTT.

V and J are TRBV5-5 and TRBJ2-7, with D unclear. The CDR3 runs to 16 residues. Germline V CDR1 and CDR2: SGHKS, YYEKEE (reference sequence). The ends were cut back, 1 base at V and 0 bases at J, with 14 bases in the middle. The chain's CDR3 is CASSLTVGGLSYEQYF. CDR3 sequence (DNA): TGTGCCAGCAGCTTGACCGTCGGTGGTCTCTCCTACGAGCAGTACTTC.

The chain links TRBV6-1 to TRBJ1-1, with D possibly matching TRBD1 (6 bases). V lost 2 bases and J 6 bases, leaving 13 bases between the germline ends. The CDR3 runs to 14 residues. Germline V CDR1 and CDR2: MNHNS, SASEGT. The CDR3: CASSETQGSAEAFF. CDR3 sequence (DNA): TGTGCCAGCAGTGAAACGCAGGGGAGCGCTGAAGCTTTCTTT.

The V and J genes are TRBV3-1 (or the pseudogene TRBV3-2) and TRBJ2-5; 15 bases are shared with TRBD2. Germline CDR1 is LGHDT and CDR2 is YNNKEL (reference sequence). The junction had 8 bases not matched to a gene; V was cut back by 4 bases and J by 5 bases. CDR3 size: 17 residues. The CDR3 spells CASSPRTSGGVWETQYF. The CDR3 DNA is TGTGCCAGCAGCCCCCGGACTAGCGGGGGGGTTTGGGAGACCCAGTACTTC.

The chain carries TRBV13 and TRBJ2-1; 14 bases align to TRBD2. Germline lookup yields CDR1 PRHDT and CDR2 FYEKMQ (reference sequence). V lost 4 bases, J lost 2 bases, and 10 bases stayed unmatched. The CDR3 totals 19 residues. The CDR3 DNA reads TGTGCCAGCAGCTCCCTAGGACTAGCGGGAGGACAGGCCTACAATGAGCAGTTCTTC. Amino acids: CASSSLGLAGGQAYNEQFF.

The chain joins TRBV5-8 to TRBJ1-2; D gene uncertain. The germline gives CDR1 SGHTS, CDR2 YDEGEE. Trimming took off 4 bases at V and 7 bases at J, with 14 bases between the two ends. The length of the CDR3 is 13 residues. The CDR3 is CASSTRGVGGYTF. The CDR3 region has the DNA TGTGCCAGCAGCACCCGCGGGGTGGGTGGCTACACCTTC.

V is TRBV5-1 and J is TRBJ2-1; the D is unclear. This CDR3 has 12 amino acids. Trimming stripped 0 bases from V and 8 bases from J, with 6 bases between. Germline CDR1 SGHRS, CDR2 YFSETQ. The CDR3 protein is CASSLVSDEQFF. The CDR3 DNA follows: TGCGCCAGCAGCTTGGTGTCAGATGAGCAGTTCTTC. Looking up the rest from reference TRBV5-1 and TRBJ2-1 gives the full variable domain: KAGVTQTPRYLIKTRGQQVTLSCSPISGHRSVSWYQQTPGQGLQFLFEYFSETQRNKGNFPGRFSGRQFSNSRSEMNVSTLELGDSALYLCASSLVSDEQFFGPGTRLTVL.

The rearrangement uses TRBV10-2 and TRBJ2-7; 8 nucleotides agree with TRBD1. The CDR3 covers 13 residues. From germline, CDR1 is WSHSY and CDR2 SAAADI. V lost 6 bases, J lost 3 bases, and 4 bases stayed unmatched. Written as DNA, the CDR3 is TGCGCCAGCAGACGACAGGGGAACTACGAGCAGTACTTC. As protein: CASRRQGNYEQYF.

The chain uses TRBV5-4 and TRBJ2-5; no clear D. Trimming left V 4 bases short and J 9 bases short, with 25 bases between. CDR3 length: 16 amino acids. Per germline, CDR1 SGHNT and CDR2 YYREEE (reference sequence). CDR3 nucleotide sequence: TGTGCCAGCAGCCCCACTCAAGGTCGGGTTGAGGATGCCCAGTACTTC. Its translation is CASSPTQGRVEDAQYF. Full variable domain (rest looked up from reference TRBV5-4 and TRBJ2-5): ETGVTQSPTHLIKTRGQQVTLRCSSQSGHNTVSWYQQALGQGPQFIFQYYREEENGRGNFPPRFSGLQFPNYSSELNVNALELDDSALYLCASSPTQGRVEDAQYFGPGTRLLVL.